This TCR beta chain was observed in a study of shared clonotypes between healthy human individuals. In the study overall: Aged between 18 and 49, the donors were a couple of women and three men.

Of note for this clone: Its antigen remains unknown.

Generated by immunoSEQ multiplex PCR, the TCRdb table keeps only in-frame clones and is missing some. The sample consists of roughly 2.5 million clones, approximately 92% of them appearing once. HIV-negative, healthy adults without recent acute infections or vaccinations were the donors. This CDR3 comprises 14 residues. Trimming cost V 4 bases and J 4 bases; bases outside gene matches: 5. Germline CDR1 reads MNHEY; CDR2 reads SMNVEV (reference sequence). Study-level points and caveats: Among non-shared clonotypes, generation probabilities were lower than among those shared by all four donors.

Sequenced input: naive CD4+ T cells sorted from blood. This sample's subset: CD45RA+ positively selected. The genes are TRBV27 and TRBJ1-2; TRBD1 matches at 8 bases. This TCR was sampled from a man aged 18 to 29 in good health. The CDR3 DNA reads as TGTGCCAGCAGTTCAAACAGGGGGGTCTATGGCTACACCTTC. Its translation: CASSSNRGVYGYTF.